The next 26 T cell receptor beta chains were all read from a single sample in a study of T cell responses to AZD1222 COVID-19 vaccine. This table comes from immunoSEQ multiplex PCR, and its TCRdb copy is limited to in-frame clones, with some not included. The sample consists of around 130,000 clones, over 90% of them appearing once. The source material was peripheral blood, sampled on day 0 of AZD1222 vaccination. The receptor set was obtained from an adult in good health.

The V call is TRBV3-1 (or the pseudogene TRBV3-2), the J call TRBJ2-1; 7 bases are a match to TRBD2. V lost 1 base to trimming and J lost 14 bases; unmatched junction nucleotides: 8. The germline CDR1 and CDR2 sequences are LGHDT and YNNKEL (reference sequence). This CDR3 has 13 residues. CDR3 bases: TGTGCCAGCAGCCAAGGGGGGGGAAACGGGAAGTTCTTC. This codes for CASSQGGGNGKFF.

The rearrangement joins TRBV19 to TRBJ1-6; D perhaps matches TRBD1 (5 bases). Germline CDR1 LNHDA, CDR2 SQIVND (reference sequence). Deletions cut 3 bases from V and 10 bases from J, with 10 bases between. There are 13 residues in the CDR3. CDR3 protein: CASSIRGDSPLHF. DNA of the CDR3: TGTGCCAGTAGTATTCGTGGGGACTCACCCCTCCACTTT.

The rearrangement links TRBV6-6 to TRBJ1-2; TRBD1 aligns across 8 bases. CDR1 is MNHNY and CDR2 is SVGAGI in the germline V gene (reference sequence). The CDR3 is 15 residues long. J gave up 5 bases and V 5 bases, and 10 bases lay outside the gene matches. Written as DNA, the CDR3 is TGTGCCAGCAGTCCCACCGGGACAGGTACATATGGCTACACCTTC. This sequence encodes CASSPTGTGTYGYTF.

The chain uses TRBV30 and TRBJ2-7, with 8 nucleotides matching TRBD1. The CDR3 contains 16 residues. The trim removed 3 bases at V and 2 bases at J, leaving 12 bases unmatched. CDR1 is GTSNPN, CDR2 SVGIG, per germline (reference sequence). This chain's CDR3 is CAWSPLEGTGAYEQYF. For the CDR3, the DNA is TGTGCCTGGAGCCCCCTTGAAGGGACAGGTGCCTACGAGCAGTACTTC.

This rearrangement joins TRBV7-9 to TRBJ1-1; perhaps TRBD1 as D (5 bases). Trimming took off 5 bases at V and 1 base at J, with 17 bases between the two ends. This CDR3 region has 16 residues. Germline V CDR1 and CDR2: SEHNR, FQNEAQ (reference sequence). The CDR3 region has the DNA TGTGCCAGCAGCCCGCACTCAGGGTGGACGAACACTGAAGCTTTCTTT. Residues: CASSPHSGWTNTEAFF.

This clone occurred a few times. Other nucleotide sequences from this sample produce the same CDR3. DNA of the CDR3: TGTGCCAGCAGCACTAGCTCCTACGAGCAGTACTTC. Translating gives CASSTSSYEQYF. V is TRBV3-1 (or the pseudogene TRBV3-2) and J is TRBJ2-7; a weak D match, TRBD2 (5 bases). This CDR3 spans 12 amino acids. V dropped 5 bases and J dropped 0 bases, with 5 bases sitting between them. Looked up from germline, CDR1 is LGHDT and CDR2 is YNNKEL (reference sequence).

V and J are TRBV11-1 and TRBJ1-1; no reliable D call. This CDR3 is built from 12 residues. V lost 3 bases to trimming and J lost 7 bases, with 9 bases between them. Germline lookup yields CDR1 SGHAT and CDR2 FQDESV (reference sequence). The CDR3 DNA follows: TGTGCCAGCAGCTTGAGGGAGGGTGAAGCTTTCTTT. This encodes CASSLREGEAFF.

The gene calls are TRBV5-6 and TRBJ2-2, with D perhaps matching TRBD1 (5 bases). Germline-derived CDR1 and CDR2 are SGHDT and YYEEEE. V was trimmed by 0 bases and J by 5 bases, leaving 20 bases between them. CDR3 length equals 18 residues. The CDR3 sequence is CASSLDGRARSRTGELFF. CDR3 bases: TGTGCCAGCAGCTTGGATGGCAGGGCACGGAGTAGGACCGGGGAGCTGTTTTTT.

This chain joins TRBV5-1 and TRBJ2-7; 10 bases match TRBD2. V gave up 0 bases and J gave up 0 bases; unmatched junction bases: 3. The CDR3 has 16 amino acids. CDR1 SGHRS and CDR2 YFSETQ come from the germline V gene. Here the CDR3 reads CASSLVASGSSYEQYF. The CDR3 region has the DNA TGCGCCAGCAGCTTGGTGGCTAGCGGGAGCTCCTACGAGCAGTACTTC.

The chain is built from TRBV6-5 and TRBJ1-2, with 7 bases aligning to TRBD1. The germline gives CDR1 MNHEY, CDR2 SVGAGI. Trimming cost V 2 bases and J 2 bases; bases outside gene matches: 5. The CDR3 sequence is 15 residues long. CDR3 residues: CASSYADRPNYGYTF. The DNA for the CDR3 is TGTGCCAGCAGTTACGCGGACAGGCCCAACTATGGCTACACCTTC.

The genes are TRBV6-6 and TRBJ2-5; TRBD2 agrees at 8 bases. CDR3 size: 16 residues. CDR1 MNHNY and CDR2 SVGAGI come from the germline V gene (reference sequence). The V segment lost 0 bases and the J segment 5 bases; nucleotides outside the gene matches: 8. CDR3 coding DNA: TGTGCCAGCAGTTACTCGCCAGCGGGAGTGATGGAGACCCAGTACTTC. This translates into CASSYSPAGVMETQYF.

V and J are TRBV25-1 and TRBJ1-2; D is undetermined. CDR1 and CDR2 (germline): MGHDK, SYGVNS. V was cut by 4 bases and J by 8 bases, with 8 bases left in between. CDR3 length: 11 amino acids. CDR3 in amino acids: CASSAPGGYTF. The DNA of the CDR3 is TGTGCCAGCAGTGCACCTGGGGGCTACACCTTC.

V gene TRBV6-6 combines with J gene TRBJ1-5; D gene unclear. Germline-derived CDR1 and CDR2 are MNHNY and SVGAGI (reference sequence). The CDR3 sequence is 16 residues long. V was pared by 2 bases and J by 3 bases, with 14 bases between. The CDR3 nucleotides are TGTGCCAGCAGTTACCCCCCTGGCCAGGACAATCAGCCCCAGCATTTT. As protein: CASSYPPGQDNQPQHF.

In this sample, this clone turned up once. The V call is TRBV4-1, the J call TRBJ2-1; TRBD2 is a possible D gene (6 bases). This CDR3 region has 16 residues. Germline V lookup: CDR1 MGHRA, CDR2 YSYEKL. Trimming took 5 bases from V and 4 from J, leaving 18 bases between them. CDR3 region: CASSFGGTSGYNEQFF. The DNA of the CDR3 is TGCGCCAGCAGCTTTGGCGGGACTTCAGGTTACAATGAGCAGTTCTTC.

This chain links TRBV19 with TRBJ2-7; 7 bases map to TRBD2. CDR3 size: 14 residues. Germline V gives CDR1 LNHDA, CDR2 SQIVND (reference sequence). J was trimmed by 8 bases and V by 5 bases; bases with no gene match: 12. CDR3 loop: CASSSPGEGLKQYF. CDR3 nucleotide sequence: TGTGCCAGTAGTTCCCCGGGGGAGGGCCTTAAGCAGTACTTC.

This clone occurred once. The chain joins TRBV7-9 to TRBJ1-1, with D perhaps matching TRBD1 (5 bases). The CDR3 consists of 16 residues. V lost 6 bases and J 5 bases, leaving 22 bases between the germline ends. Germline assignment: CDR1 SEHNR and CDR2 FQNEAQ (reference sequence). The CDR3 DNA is TGTGCCAGCAGTTTGCTTCCCGGCCAGGGAGGGACTGAAGCTTTCTTT. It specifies CASSLLPGQGGTEAFF.

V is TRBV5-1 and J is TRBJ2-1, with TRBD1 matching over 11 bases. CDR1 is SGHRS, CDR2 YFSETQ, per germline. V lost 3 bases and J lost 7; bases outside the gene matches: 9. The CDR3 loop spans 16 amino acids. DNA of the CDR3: TGCGCCAGCAGCTCTACCGGGACAGGGGGAGTAAATGAGCAGTTCTTC. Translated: CASSSTGTGGVNEQFF.

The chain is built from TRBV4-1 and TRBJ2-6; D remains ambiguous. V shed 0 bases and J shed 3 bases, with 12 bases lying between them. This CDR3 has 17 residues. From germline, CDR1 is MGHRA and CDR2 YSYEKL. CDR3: CASSQDKEGFGANVLTF. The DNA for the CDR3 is TGCGCCAGCAGCCAAGATAAGGAAGGGTTTGGGGCCAACGTCCTGACTTTC.

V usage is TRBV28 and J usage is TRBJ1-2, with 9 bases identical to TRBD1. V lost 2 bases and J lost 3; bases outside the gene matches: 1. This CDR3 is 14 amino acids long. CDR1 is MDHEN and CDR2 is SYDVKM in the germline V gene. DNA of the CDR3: TGTGCCAGCAGTTTAGGACAGGGGTACTATGGCTACACCTTC. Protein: CASSLGQGYYGYTF.

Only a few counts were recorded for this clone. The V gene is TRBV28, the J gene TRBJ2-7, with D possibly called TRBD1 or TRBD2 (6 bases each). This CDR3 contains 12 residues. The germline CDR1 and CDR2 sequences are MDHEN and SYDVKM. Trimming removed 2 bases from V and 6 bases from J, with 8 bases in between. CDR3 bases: TGTGCCAGCAGTTTAAGGGGGGCCGAGCAGTACTTC. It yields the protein CASSLRGAEQYF.

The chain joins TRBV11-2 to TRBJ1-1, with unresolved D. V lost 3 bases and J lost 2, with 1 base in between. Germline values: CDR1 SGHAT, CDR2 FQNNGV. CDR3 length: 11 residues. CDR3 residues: CASSFNTEAFF. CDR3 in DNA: TGTGCCAGCAGCTTCAACACTGAAGCTTTCTTT.

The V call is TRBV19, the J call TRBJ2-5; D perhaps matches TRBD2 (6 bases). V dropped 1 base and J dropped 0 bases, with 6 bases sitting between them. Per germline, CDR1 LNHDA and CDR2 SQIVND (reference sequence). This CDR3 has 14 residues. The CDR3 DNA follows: TGTGCCAGTAGTATAGCGGGAGACCAAGAGACCCAGTACTTC. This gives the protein CASSIAGDQETQYF.

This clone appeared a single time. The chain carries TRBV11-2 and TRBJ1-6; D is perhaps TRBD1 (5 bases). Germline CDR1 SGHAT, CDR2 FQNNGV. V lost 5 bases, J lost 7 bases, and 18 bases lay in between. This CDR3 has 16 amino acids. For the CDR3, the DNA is TGTGCCAGCAGCCCGACAGCATTTGAGCCCAATTCACCCCTCCACTTT. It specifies CASSPTAFEPNSPLHF.

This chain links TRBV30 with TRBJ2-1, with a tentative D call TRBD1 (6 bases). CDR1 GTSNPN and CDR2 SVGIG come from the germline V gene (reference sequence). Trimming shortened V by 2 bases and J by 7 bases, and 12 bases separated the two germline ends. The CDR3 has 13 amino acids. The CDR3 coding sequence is TGTGCCTGGAGTTCATACAGGGCGAATGAGCAGTTCTTC. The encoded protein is CAWSSYRANEQFF.

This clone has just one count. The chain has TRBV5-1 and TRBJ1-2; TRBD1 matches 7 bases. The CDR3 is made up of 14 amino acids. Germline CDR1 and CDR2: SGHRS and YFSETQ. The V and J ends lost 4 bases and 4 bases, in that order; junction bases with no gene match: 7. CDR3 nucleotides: TGCGCCAGCAGCCTGGGACAGAAATCCTATGGCTACACCTTC. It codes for CASSLGQKSYGYTF.

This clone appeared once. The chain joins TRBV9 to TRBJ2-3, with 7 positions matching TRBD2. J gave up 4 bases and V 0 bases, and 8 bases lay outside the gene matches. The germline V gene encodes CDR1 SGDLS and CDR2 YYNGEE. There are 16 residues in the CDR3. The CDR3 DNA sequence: TGTGCCAGCAGCGTAGCAGGACTAGGGAGGGCAGATACGCAGTATTTT. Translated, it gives CASSVAGLGRADTQYF.